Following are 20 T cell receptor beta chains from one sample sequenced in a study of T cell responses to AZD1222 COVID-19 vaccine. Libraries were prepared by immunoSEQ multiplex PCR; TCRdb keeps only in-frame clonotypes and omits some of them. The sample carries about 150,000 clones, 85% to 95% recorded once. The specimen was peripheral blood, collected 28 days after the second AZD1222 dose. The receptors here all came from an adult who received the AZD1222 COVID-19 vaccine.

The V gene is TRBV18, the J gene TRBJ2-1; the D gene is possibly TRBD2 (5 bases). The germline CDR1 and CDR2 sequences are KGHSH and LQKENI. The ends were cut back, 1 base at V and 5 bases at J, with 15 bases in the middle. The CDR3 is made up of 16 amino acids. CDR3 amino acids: CASSPRLPGIDNEQFF. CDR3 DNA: TGTGCCAGCTCACCACGACTCCCGGGGATCGACAATGAGCAGTTCTTC.

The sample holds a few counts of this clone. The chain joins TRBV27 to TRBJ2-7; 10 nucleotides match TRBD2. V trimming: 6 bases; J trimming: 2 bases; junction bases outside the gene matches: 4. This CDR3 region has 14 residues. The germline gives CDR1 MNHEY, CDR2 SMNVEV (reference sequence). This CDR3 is CASRGSGRTYEQYF. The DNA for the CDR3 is TGTGCCAGCAGGGGTAGCGGGAGGACCTACGAGCAGTACTTC.

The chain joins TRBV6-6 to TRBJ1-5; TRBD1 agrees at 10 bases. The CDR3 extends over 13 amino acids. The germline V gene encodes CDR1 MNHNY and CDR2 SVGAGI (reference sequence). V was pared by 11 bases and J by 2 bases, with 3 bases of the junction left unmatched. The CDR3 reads CAGGTGGNQPQHF. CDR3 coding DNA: TGTGCCGGAGGGACAGGGGGCAATCAGCCCCAGCATTTT.

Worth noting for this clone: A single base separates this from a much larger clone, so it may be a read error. The CDR3 nucleotides are TGTGCCAGCAGCTTTGAGGGGAATCAGCCCCAGCATTTT. Protein product: CASSFEGNQPQHF. V usage is TRBV7-9 and J usage is TRBJ1-5; TRBD1 might be the D (5 bases). Trimming cost V 3 bases and J 4 bases, with 7 bases left between them. The CDR3 is 13 amino acids. Germline V lookup: CDR1 SEHNR, CDR2 FQNEAQ (reference sequence).

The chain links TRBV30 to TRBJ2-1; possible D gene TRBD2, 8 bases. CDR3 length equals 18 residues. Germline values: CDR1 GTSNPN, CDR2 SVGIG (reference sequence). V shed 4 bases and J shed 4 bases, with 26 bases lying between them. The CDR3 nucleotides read TGTGCCTGGACCGCCAGGGGGGTAATAGCGGGAAGATACAATGAGCAGTTCTTC. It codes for CAWTARGVIAGRYNEQFF.

The CDR3 nucleotides are TGTGCCAGCAGCCCCTTGGTAGCGGAGGGGAAGGGGCAGTACTTC. Translation gives CASSPLVAEGKGQYF. The chain recombines TRBV14 with TRBJ2-7, with D perhaps TRBD2 (6 bases). V was clipped by 4 bases and J by 9 bases, with 22 bases between them. The germline CDR1 and CDR2 sequences are SGHDN and FVKESK. This CDR3 has 15 residues.

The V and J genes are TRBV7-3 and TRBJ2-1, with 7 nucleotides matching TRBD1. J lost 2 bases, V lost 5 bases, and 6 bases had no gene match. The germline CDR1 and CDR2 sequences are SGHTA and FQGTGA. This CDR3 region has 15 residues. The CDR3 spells CASSPHRGTYNEQFF. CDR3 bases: TGTGCCAGCAGCCCCCACAGGGGCACCTACAATGAGCAGTTCTTC.

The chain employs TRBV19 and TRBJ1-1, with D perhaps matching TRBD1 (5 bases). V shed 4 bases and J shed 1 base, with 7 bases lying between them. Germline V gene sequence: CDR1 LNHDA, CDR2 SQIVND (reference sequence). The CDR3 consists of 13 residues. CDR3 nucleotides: TGTGCCAGTAGTAGAGGGGAGAACACTGAAGCTTTCTTT. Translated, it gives CASSRGENTEAFF.

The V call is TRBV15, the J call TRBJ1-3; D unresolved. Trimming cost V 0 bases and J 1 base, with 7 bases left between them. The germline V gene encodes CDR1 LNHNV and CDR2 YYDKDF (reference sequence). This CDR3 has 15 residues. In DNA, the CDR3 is TGTGCCACCAGCAGAGATAAGGGATCTGGAAACACCATATATTTT. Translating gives CATSRDKGSGNTIYF.

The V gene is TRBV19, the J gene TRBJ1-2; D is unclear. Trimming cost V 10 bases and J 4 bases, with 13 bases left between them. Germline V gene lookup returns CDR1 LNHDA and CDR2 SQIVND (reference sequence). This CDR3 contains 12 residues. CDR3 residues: CATYGDGYGYTF. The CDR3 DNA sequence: TGTGCCACCTACGGGGATGGCTATGGCTACACCTTC.

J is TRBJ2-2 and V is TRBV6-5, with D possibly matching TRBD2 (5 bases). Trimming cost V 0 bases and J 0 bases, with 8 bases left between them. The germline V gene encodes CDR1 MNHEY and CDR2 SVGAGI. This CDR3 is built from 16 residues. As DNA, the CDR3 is TGTGCCAGCAGTTACTCGAGGGCCACGAACACCGGGGAGCTGTTTTTT. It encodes CASSYSRATNTGELFF.

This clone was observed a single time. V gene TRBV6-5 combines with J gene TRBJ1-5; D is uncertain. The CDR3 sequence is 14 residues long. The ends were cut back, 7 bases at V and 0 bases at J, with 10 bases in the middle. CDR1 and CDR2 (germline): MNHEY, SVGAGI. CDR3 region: CASNAHNSNQPQHF. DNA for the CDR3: TGTGCCAGCAACGCGCATAATAGCAATCAGCCCCAGCATTTT.

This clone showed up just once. The CDR3 coding sequence is TGTGCCAGTAGTCCCCCGGGGTACTATGGCTACACCTTC. Protein sequence: CASSPPGYYGYTF. The V call is TRBV19, the J call TRBJ1-2; the D is unclear. CDR1 and CDR2 from the germline V gene are LNHDA and SQIVND (reference sequence). The CDR3 extends over 13 amino acids. The V and J ends lost 5 bases and 3 bases respectively, with 10 bases between them. The full variable domain, its missing parts supplied by reference TRBV19 and TRBJ1-2, is DGGITQSPKYLFRKEGQNVTLSCEQNLNHDAMYWYRQDPGQGLRLIYYSQIVNDFQKGDIAEGYSVSREKKESFPLTVTSAQKNPTAFYLCASSPPGYYGYTFGSGTRLTVV.

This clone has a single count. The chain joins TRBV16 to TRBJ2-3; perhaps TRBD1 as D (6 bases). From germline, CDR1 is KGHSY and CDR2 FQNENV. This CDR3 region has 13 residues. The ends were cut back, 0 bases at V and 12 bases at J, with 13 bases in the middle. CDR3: CASSQSHRVFQYF. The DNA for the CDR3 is TGTGCCAGCAGCCAATCCCACAGGGTTTTTCAGTATTTT.

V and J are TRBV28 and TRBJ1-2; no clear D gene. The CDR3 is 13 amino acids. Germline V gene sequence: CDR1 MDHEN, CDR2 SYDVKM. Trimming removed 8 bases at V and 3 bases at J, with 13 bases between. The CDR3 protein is CASGIQADYGYTF. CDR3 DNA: TGTGCCAGCGGAATTCAAGCGGACTATGGCTACACCTTC.

CDR3 protein: CASSIRDRTNTGELFF. The DNA for the CDR3 is TGTGCCAGCAGCATCCGGGACAGAACAAACACCGGGGAGCTGTTTTTT. The chain couples TRBV7-9 to TRBJ2-2; 7 nucleotides line up with TRBD1. V was clipped by 5 bases and J by 2 bases; unmatched bases: 8. The CDR3 totals 16 residues. Per the germline V gene, CDR1 is SEHNR and CDR2 is FQNEAQ (reference sequence).

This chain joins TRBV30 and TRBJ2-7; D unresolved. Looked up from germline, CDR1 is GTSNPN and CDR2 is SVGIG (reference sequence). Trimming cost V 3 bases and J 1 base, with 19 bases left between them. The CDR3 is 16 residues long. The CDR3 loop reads CAWSDPRPINSYEQYF. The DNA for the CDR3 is TGTGCCTGGAGCGACCCGCGTCCTATAAATTCCTACGAGCAGTACTTC.

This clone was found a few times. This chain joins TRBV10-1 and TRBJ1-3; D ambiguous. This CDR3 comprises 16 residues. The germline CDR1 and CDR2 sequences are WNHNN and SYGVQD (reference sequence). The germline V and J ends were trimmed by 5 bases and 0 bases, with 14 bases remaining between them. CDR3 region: CASSPATSCSGNTIYF. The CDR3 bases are TGCGCCAGCAGTCCGGCCACCTCCTGCTCTGGAAACACCATATATTTT.

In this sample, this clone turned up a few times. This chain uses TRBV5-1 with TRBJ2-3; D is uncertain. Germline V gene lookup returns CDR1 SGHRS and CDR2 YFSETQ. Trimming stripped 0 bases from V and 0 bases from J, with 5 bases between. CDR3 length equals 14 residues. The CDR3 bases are TGCGCCAGCAGCTTGGCCCGGAGCACAGATACGCAGTATTTT. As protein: CASSLARSTDTQYF.

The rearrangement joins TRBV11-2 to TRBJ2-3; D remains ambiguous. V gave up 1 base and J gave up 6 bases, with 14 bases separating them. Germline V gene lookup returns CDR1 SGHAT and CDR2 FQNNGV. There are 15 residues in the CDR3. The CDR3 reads CASSLGANVMDTQYF. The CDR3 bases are TGTGCCAGCAGCTTAGGGGCAAATGTGATGGATACGCAGTATTTT.